The 7 T cell receptor beta chains below were found in one sample sequenced in a study of shared clonotypes between healthy human individuals. Data came from immunoSEQ multiplex PCR; TCRdb stores just in-frame clones and leaves some out. The sample has approximately 350,000 clones, approximately 79% seen once; the top ten hold about 9.3%. Sequenced input: memory CD4+ T cells sorted from blood. Subset here: CD45RA-negative fraction. The receptors originated from a man aged 25 to 45 in good health.

The genes are TRBV5-1 and TRBJ2-1, with 7 bases aligning to TRBD2. The CDR3 contains 16 residues. Germline CDR1 reads SGHRS; CDR2 reads YFSETQ. Trimming removed 0 bases from V and 2 bases from J; junction bases left unmatched: 5. The CDR3 is CASSLAASGPYNEQFF. The CDR3 region has the DNA TGCGCCAGCAGCTTGGCGGCTAGCGGTCCCTACAATGAGCAGTTCTTC.

This sequence joins TRBV7-9 and TRBJ2-3, with D possibly TRBD2 on 6 matching bases. Germline CDR1 and CDR2: SEHNR and FQNEAQ (reference sequence). The CDR3 totals 14 residues. V dropped 2 bases and J dropped 4 bases, with 10 bases sitting between them. The CDR3 spells CASSLSGGSDTQYF. The CDR3 nucleotides are TGTGCCAGCAGCTTATCCGGGGGATCAGATACGCAGTATTTT.

The gene calls are TRBV7-2 and TRBJ2-7; D gene unclear. Germline CDR1 reads SGHTA; CDR2 reads FQGNSA. V lost 1 base, J lost 2 bases, and 12 bases lay in between. This CDR3 has 15 amino acids. The CDR3 loop reads CASSLGGIRTYEQYF. CDR3 coding DNA: TGTGCCAGCAGCTTAGGTGGGATAAGGACCTACGAGCAGTACTTC.

This chain joins TRBV19 and TRBJ1-2; D is ambiguous. Germline values: CDR1 LNHDA, CDR2 SQIVND (reference sequence). This CDR3 contains 12 residues. The CDR3 DNA reads as TGTGCAACTAAAACACTCTTGTATGGCTACACCTTC. It is translated as CATKTLLYGYTF.

V and J are TRBV7-2 and TRBJ2-1; 7 bases line up with TRBD2. CDR1 is SGHTA and CDR2 is FQGNSA in the germline V gene. With V trimmed by 0 bases and J by 7 bases, 6 bases remained unmatched. There are 15 residues in the CDR3. The CDR3 here is CASSLAGGRTNEQFF. The CDR3 DNA sequence: TGTGCCAGCAGCTTAGCGGGAGGGCGAACGAATGAGCAGTTCTTC.

The chain is built from TRBV27 and TRBJ2-4; the D is unclear. Trimming left V 10 bases short and J 0 bases short, with 7 bases between. The CDR3 has 12 residues. Germline V gene data show CDR1 as MNHEY and CDR2 as SMNVEV (reference sequence). CDR3 coding DNA: TGTGCCAACCCGACAGCCAAAAACATTCAGTACTTC. Protein: CANPTAKNIQYF.

The chain has TRBV7-2 and TRBJ1-3, with D uncertain. The CDR3 is 12 amino acids. Germline CDR1 reads SGHTA; CDR2 reads FQGNSA. The V end lost 3 bases, the J end lost 3 bases, and 3 bases lay between the germline ends. The CDR3 DNA reads TGTGCCAGCAGCTTTTATGGAAACACCATATATTTT. Protein product: CASSFYGNTIYF. Using reference TRBV7-2 and TRBJ1-3 for the parts outside the CDR3, the full variable domain is GAGVSQSPSNKVTEKGKDVELRCDPISGHTALYWYRQSLGQGLEFLIYFQGNSAPDKSGLPSDRFSAERTGGSVSTLTIQRTQQEDSAVYLCASSFYGNTIYFGEGSWLTVV.